These 4 T cell receptor beta chains originate from one sample sequenced in a study of blood T cell repertoires in COVID-19. Sequenced by immunoSEQ multiplex PCR; TCRdb stores in-frame clones only, minus some. Of about 39,000 clones in the sample, about 94% were seen once. The sequencing input was peripheral blood. These TCRs come from a human donor with active COVID-19. The donor label of this sample is uncertain.

V gene TRBV20-1 combines with J gene TRBJ2-7; TRBD1 aligns across 11 bases. The ends lost 3 bases at V and 2 bases at J; junction bases unmatched: 3. The CDR3 runs to 14 residues. The V gene's germline CDR1 is DFQATT and CDR2 SNEGSKA (reference sequence). The CDR3 reads CSASRDRGTYEQYF. CDR3 bases: TGCAGTGCTAGTCGGGACAGGGGGACCTACGAGCAGTACTTC.

The chain carries TRBV29-1 and TRBJ2-1; unclear D gene. The CDR3 runs 15 residues. V dropped 5 bases and J dropped 0 bases, with 14 bases sitting between them. CDR1 SQVTM and CDR2 ANQGSEA come from the germline V gene. CDR3 coding DNA: TGCAGCGTTTCCTCTCGCACCAGCTCCTACAATGAGCAGTTCTTC. It encodes CSVSSRTSSYNEQFF.

The chain carries TRBV7-9 and TRBJ2-3, with 8 bases lining up with TRBD2. Germline loops: CDR1 SEHNR, CDR2 FQNEAQ (reference sequence). The CDR3 totals 15 residues. V gave up 5 bases and J gave up 9 bases; unmatched junction bases: 13. The CDR3 region is CASSLSVSGSGTQYF. The DNA for the CDR3 is TGTGCCAGCAGCCTTAGTGTCAGCGGGAGTGGAACGCAGTATTTT.

The gene calls are TRBV6-5 and TRBJ1-1; a weak D match, TRBD1 (6 bases). Per germline, CDR1 MNHEY and CDR2 SVGAGI. V lost 7 bases, J lost 2 bases, and 14 bases lay in between. The CDR3 consists of 14 residues. The chain's CDR3 is CASNLDSFNTEAFF. For the CDR3, the DNA is TGTGCCAGCAATTTGGACAGCTTTAACACTGAAGCTTTCTTT.